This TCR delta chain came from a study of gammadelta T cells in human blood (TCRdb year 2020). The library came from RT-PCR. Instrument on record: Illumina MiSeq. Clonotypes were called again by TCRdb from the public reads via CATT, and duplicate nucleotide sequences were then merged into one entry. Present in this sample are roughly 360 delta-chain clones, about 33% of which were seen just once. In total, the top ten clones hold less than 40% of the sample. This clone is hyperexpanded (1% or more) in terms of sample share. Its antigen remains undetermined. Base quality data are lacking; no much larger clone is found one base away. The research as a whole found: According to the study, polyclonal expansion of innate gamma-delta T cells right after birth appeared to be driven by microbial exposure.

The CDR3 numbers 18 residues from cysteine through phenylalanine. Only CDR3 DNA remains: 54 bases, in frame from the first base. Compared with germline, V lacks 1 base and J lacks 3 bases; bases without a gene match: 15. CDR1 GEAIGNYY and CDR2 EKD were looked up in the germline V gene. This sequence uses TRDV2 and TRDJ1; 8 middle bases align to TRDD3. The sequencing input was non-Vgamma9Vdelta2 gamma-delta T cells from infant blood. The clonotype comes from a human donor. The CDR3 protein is CACDTGGIGPHESDKLIF. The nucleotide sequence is TGTGCCTGTGACACAGGGGGGATAGGCCCCCATGAGTCCGATAAACTCATCTTT.